Listed here are 12 T cell receptor beta chains from one sample, sequenced in a study of early T cells in non-severe SARS-CoV-2 infection. Each CDR3 protein gets one entry after TCRdb re-called the 5' RACE reads with MiXCR. The repertoire consists of more than 85,000 distinct CDR3 sequences, with roughly 17% occurring once and the leading ten covering approximately 5.1%. The source material was whole blood, sampled at baseline. These receptors all stem from an adult who was a healthcare worker with PCR-confirmed SARS-CoV-2 infection or an uninfected control (not recorded which).

This clonotype was found a few times. This sequence joins TRBV4-1 and TRBJ2-7; D unclear. The germline V and J ends were trimmed by 0 bases and 7 bases, with 10 bases remaining between them. CDR1 MGHRA and CDR2 YSYEKL come from the germline V gene. CDR3 length: 13 amino acids. CDR3 region: CASSQENPGEQYF. The DNA of the CDR3 is TGCGCCAGCAGCCAAGAAAACCCCGGGGAGCAGTACTTC.

The V and J genes are TRBV20-1 and TRBJ2-5; D perhaps matches TRBD2 (6 bases). CDR1 and CDR2 from the germline V gene are DFQATT and SNEGSKA (reference sequence). V lost 3 bases and J lost 2, with 16 bases in between. The CDR3 contains 15 residues. DNA for the CDR3: TGCAGTGCTAGTCCAAGGAGGAGGGTACAAGAGACCCAGTACTTC. Translating gives CSASPRRRVQETQYF.

This clonotype was detected only a few times. The J gene is TRBJ1-1, the V gene TRBV2; D perhaps matches TRBD1 (5 bases). V was trimmed by 6 bases and J by 3 bases, leaving 11 bases between them. This CDR3 contains 13 residues. Germline V gene sequence: CDR1 SNHLY, CDR2 FYNNEI. The CDR3 loop is CASRRQTHTEAFF. DNA of the CDR3: TGTGCCAGCAGGAGACAGACCCACACTGAAGCTTTCTTT.

This chain connects TRBV5-5 to TRBJ2-3, with D perhaps TRBD1 (5 bases). The CDR3 consists of 14 residues. CDR1 and CDR2 (germline): SGHKS, YYEKEE (reference sequence). Trimming took off 1 base at V and 0 bases at J, with 6 bases between the two ends. In DNA form, the CDR3 reads TGTGCCAGCAGCTTGAGACAGAGCACAGATACGCAGTATTTT. As protein: CASSLRQSTDTQYF.

The J gene is TRBJ2-7, the V gene TRBV10-1, with a tentative D call TRBD1 (6 bases). The CDR3 runs to 15 residues. Trimming pared 9 bases from V and 5 bases from J, leaving 23 bases between. The V gene's germline CDR1 is WNHNN and CDR2 SYGVQD (reference sequence). The DNA for the CDR3 is TGCGCCAGTATACTTGGGGGACATATATCGGACGAGCAGTACTTC. It encodes CASILGGHISDEQYF.

The table lists this clonotype with many counts. The rearrangement joins TRBV7-9 to TRBJ1-1; no firm D call. This CDR3 comprises 12 residues. With 5 bases removed from V and 11 bases from J, the gap between germline ends came to 15 bases. Germline V lookup: CDR1 SEHNR, CDR2 FQNEAQ (reference sequence). Written as DNA, the CDR3 is TGTGCCAGCAGCATTTTCGGGTTAGGGGCTTTCTTT. Translating gives CASSIFGLGAFF.

The chain recombines TRBV19 with TRBJ1-6, with TRBD1 matching over 7 bases. CDR1 and CDR2 from the germline V gene are LNHDA and SQIVND (reference sequence). This CDR3 is built from 15 residues. V lost 3 bases and J lost 9; bases outside the gene matches: 8. Here the CDR3 DNA reads TGTGCCAGTAGTATGACATGGGACAGTCGTTCACCCCTCCACTTT. Amino acid sequence: CASSMTWDSRSPLHF.

A few counts support this clonotype. The rearrangement links TRBV2 to TRBJ2-2; no definite D call. The CDR3 spans 17 residues. Germline CDR1 and CDR2: SNHLY and FYNNEI. With 8 bases removed from V and 6 bases from J, the gap between germline ends came to 25 bases. CDR3 DNA: TGTGCCAGCCTTGGCACAGACAAGTTCGGAACCCCCGGGGAGCTGTTTTTT. Translating gives CASLGTDKFGTPGELFF.

This clonotype was detected a few times. The chain is built from TRBV20-1 and TRBJ2-1, with D hard to call. From germline, CDR1 is DFQATT and CDR2 SNEGSKA (reference sequence). This CDR3 is 11 amino acids long. V was pared by 2 bases and J by 7 bases, with 6 bases between. CDR3 nucleotide sequence: TGCAGTGCTAGAATTAGGAATGAGCAGTTCTTC. It is translated as CSARIRNEQFF.

This chain joins TRBV7-8 and TRBJ2-5; D may be TRBD1 (5 bases). Germline V gene sequence: CDR1 SGHVS, CDR2 FQNEAQ. V was pared by 1 base and J by 7 bases, with 13 bases between. The CDR3 loop spans 14 amino acids. The CDR3 loop reads CASSLGLYQGTQYF. CDR3 DNA sequence: TGTGCCAGCAGCTTAGGACTCTACCAGGGGACCCAGTACTTC.

In its sample, this clonotype was seen many times. J is TRBJ2-5 and V is TRBV7-3, with a weak D call TRBD1 (6 bases). Trimming removed 5 bases from V and 5 bases from J, with 12 bases in between. The CDR3 covers 13 residues. Germline loops: CDR1 SGHTA, CDR2 FQGTGA. Here the CDR3 reads CASSPQGTETQYF. The CDR3 DNA is TGTGCCAGCAGCCCACAGGGTACGGAGACCCAGTACTTC.

This clonotype was detected many times. The rearrangement links TRBV11-3 to TRBJ2-1; unclear D gene. Germline loops: CDR1 SGHNT, CDR2 YENEEA. This CDR3 comprises 15 residues. V was trimmed by 3 bases and J by 1 base, leaving 10 bases between them. The DNA of the CDR3 is TGTGCCAGCAGCTTTTTAGCCGCTTCCTACAATGAGCAGTTCTTC. This translates into CASSFLAASYNEQFF. The variable domain in full, with the rest retrieved from reference TRBV11-3 and TRBJ2-1, is EAGVVQSPRYKIIEKKQPVAFWCNPISGHNTLYWYLQNLGQGPELLIRYENEEAVDDSQLPKDRFSAERLKGVDSTLKIQPAELGDSAVYLCASSFLAASYNEQFFGPGTRLTVL.